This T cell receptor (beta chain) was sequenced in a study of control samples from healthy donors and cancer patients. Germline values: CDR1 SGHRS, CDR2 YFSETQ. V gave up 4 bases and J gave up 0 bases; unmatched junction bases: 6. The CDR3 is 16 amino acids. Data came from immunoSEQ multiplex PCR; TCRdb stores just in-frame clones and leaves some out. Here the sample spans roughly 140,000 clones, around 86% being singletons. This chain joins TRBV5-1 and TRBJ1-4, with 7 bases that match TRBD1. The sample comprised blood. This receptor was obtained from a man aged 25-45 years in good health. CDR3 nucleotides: TGCGCCAGCAGCCATTCAGGGGGTACAACTAATGAAAAACTGTTTTTT. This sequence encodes CASSHSGGTTNEKLFF. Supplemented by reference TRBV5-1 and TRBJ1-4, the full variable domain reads KAGVTQTPRYLIKTRGQQVTLSCSPISGHRSVSWYQQTPGQGLQFLFEYFSETQRNKGNFPGRFSGRQFSNSRSEMNVSTLELGDSALYLCASSHSGGTTNEKLFFGSGTQLSVL.